This TCR beta chain appears in the sequencing data of a study of chemoradiotherapy in HPV16-positive cancers. The study's findings and limits: Functional assays defining HPV-specific T cells used only a couple of HPV16-positive patients. Candidate HPV-specific clones and E7-related TCR motifs grew in tumor during treatment.

For this clone: What it binds is not known.

The CDR3 contains 18 residues. Libraries were prepared by immunoSEQ multiplex PCR; TCRdb keeps only in-frame clonotypes and omits some of them. This table holds approximately 11,000 clones, around three quarters found once. This material was obtained from a patient who underwent chemoradiotherapy. J is TRBJ1-4 and V is TRBV21-1; the table's D call TRBD1 went unverified against the DNA. TRBV21-1 is a recognized pseudogene. The sequence derives from a human donor with HPV-associated anogenital cancer. In DNA, the CDR3 is TGTGCCAGCAGCAAAGGGACAGGGTCGATTCCTACTAATGAAAAACTGTTTTTT. Amino acid sequence: CASSKGTGSIPTNEKLFF.